These T cell receptor beta chains were read from a single sample in a study of blood T cell repertoires in COVID-19. Using immunoSEQ multiplex PCR, the repertoire was profiled, and TCRdb retains in-frame clones only, with some absent. Of a few hundred thousand clones listed, about 80% are singletons. Sequencing input: peripheral blood. The source is an elderly man with acute or convalescent COVID-19. Both conserved end residues are trimmed from each CDR3. The D gene is left open where the match is weak. For some rows the clone size is stated as once, few or many, or as a class when expanded; others skip it.

j_call clone_size d_call v_call cdr3_aa
TRBJ1-5 . . TRBV7-8 ASSTEFQPQH
TRBJ2-2 once TRBD1 TRBV4-1 ASSDRGNTGELF
TRBJ1-5 . TRBD1 TRBV19 ASSDSGGGNQPQH
TRBJ2-7 . . TRBV10-3 AISGGYSTGLSYEQY
TRBJ2-7 . TRBD1 TRBV6-5 ASLGRGPLSYEQY
TRBJ1-2 . TRBD1 TRBV19 ASKPGQAHLGYNYGYT
TRBJ2-7 few . TRBV5-1 ANPRTIRGSSYEQY
TRBJ1-1 . . TRBV18 ASSPPPGVNTEAF
TRBJ2-1 . . TRBV11-2 ASSSEGRPIYNEQF
TRBJ2-5 once . TRBV7-9 ASTTGLETQY
TRBJ2-7 . . TRBV7-8 ASSYRRDLGYEQY
TRBJ2-7 . . TRBV3-1/TRBV3-2 ASSHAEGSGEQY
TRBJ1-2 . . TRBV10-3 AISGPAEDIRGYGYT
TRBJ1-4 . . TRBV25-1 ASSEYRGTTNEKLF
TRBJ2-7 . . TRBV5-1 ASSLGTDYEQY
TRBJ1-2 . . TRBV28 ASNLKGANYGYT
TRBJ2-1 . TRBD2 TRBV19 ASSTGLAGGRQF
TRBJ1-1 . . TRBV3-1/TRBV3-2 ASSQDVVFRRTAQAF
TRBJ1-5 few . TRBV9 ASSKGFSNQPQH
TRBJ1-2 once . TRBV21-1 ASSKNEGALGNYGYT
TRBJ2-5 . TRBD1 TRBV7-9 ASTAPGTAQETQY
TRBJ2-7 . . TRBV18 ASSPDRSYEQY
TRBJ1-2 once . TRBV19 ASSVGTYNYGYT
TRBJ2-7 . . TRBV10-2 ASGGGRYEQY
TRBJ2-5 . TRBD1 TRBV19 ASASGRGRRETQY
TRBJ1-1 . . TRBV19 ASSPQFVMNTEAF
TRBJ2-3 . TRBD2 TRBV10-3 AIRIAGENTQY
TRBJ2-7 once . TRBV12-3/TRBV12-4 ASRNGVRYEQY
TRBJ2-3 . TRBD2 TRBV7-2 ASSLSGTSGGLLDTQY
TRBJ2-3 . . TRBV5-1 ASSLGHLRDTQY
TRBJ1-5 . . TRBV4-1 ASSSPTGVIDSNQPQH
TRBJ2-1 . TRBD1 TRBV5-1 ASREGQENEQF
TRBJ1-1 . . TRBV29-1 STGGGTNTEAF
TRBJ2-1 . . TRBV5-1 ASSLGGGLYNEQF
TRBJ2-7 . TRBD1 TRBV5-1 ASRNGQGPSYEQY
TRBJ1-5 . . TRBV7-2 ASSIQQGNQPQH
TRBJ1-2 . . TRBV24-1 ATSDLLGAPNYGYT
TRBJ1-2 . TRBD1 TRBV18 ASSPPSDRGGYGYT
TRBJ2-7 once TRBD1 TRBV5-4 ASSLGGQGSSEQY
TRBJ2-5 . TRBD1 TRBV9 ASSTGQGYQETQY
TRBJ2-4 . . TRBV30 AWSDPTGQRGGNIQY
TRBJ1-2 . TRBD1 TRBV27 ASSTHNGQGLYGYT
TRBJ1-1 . . TRBV19 ASNKGEGNTEAF
TRBJ2-6 . TRBD1 TRBV5-1 ASSLTLTGGKGANVLT
TRBJ2-7 . . TRBV7-3 ASSLQTVPLGEQY
TRBJ1-5 . TRBD1 TRBV18 ASSPQAGQGVSNQPQH
TRBJ2-1 . TRBD1 TRBV19 ASSIGQGPYNEQF
TRBJ2-3 . TRBD2 TRBV4-2 ASSQDGGGTPTDTQY
TRBJ2-7 . . TRBV20-1 SASHRVGYEQY
TRBJ2-6 . . TRBV19 ASSMFTGANVLT